This T cell receptor beta chain emerged from a study of shared clonotypes between healthy human individuals. General study points: Apart from blood, nothing was sampled; tissue repertoires likely differ.

The germline V gene encodes CDR1 SNHLY and CDR2 FYNNEI. The CDR3 totals 11 residues. V dropped 10 bases and J dropped 3 bases, with 10 bases sitting between them. Points on this clone: Antigen specificity is unknown.

Samples underwent the assay at deep level. The protocol was immunoSEQ multiplex PCR, while the TCRdb copy is restricted to in-frame clones and leaves out a portion. The sample carries 450,000 to 650,000 clones, roughly four fifths recorded once. The origin of this receptor is a woman aged 40 to 50 in good health. Some clones in this sample may be carry-over from other donors' samples. The chain has TRBV2 and TRBJ2-7, with D unclear. Sequencing was carried out using PBMCs. DNA for the CDR3: TGTGCCACAAACCGACACTACGAGCAGTACTTC. Translated: CATNRHYEQYF.